This TCR beta chain comes out of a study of molecular identifiers for immune sequencing clone quantification. At the level of the study: Within a replicate experiment, RNA obtained from either roughly 20,000 or 100,000 naive CD8 cells was divided into five aliquots, and four of those aliquots were then sequenced. Overall study findings and caveats: Clone sizes could be underestimated for highly expanded clones when identical TCR molecules share a barcode.

This clonotype was found a few times. Its target is not known. Germline CDR1 is SEHNR and CDR2 is FQNEAQ (reference sequence). The trim removed 5 bases at V and 3 bases at J, leaving 7 bases unmatched. This CDR3 contains 15 residues. Naive CD8 T cells, phenotype CD8+CD4-CCR7+CD45RA+, were sorted. TCRdb re-called the PCR reads through MiXCR, storing one row per CDR3 protein. The data show about 640,000 distinct CDR3 sequences, 15% to 20% seen once. The clonotype originates from a human donor in good health. Some libraries in this study had Jurkat cell RNA spiked in. V gene TRBV7-9 combines with J gene TRBJ2-7, with 10 bases matching TRBD1. The specimen was naive CD8+ T cells from blood, with Jurkat cell RNA spiked in. Documented subset: FACS-sorted CD8+CD4-CCR7+CD45RA+ naive T cells. The CDR3 loop is CASSVGQGENYEQYF. As DNA, the CDR3 is TGTGCCAGCAGCGTTGGACAGGGGGAAAACTACGAGCAGTACTTC.